A selection of T cell receptor beta chains follows, all from one sample in a study of T-cell memory formation after mild COVID-19. MiXCR was run by TCRdb on the 5' RACE reads, yielding one entry per CDR3 protein. This sample has some 440,000 distinct CDR3 sequences, with roughly 23% found just once. Sequencing was carried out using PBMCs or a T cell subset sorted from them (not recorded which). The receptors shown here come from an adult woman who had mild COVID-19 (a few samples of this study predate the infection). Cell type and time point are not known. CDR3s include the opening cysteine and the closing phenylalanine or tryptophan. The order of the fields is J gene, V gene, D gene, clone size, CDR3 protein, CDR3 DNA. The D gene is left open where the match is weak. Some rows mark clone size as missing; the rest say once, few, many or name a class of expanded clone.

TRBJ2-4 | TRBV7-2 | - | many | CASSYGEGIEAKNIQYF | TGTGCCAGCAGCTATGGCGAGGGGATCGAAGCCAAAAACATTCAGTACTTC
TRBJ1-1 | TRBV7-6 | - | few | CASSLGRGAMNTEAFF | TGTGCCAGCAGCTTAGGTCGTGGAGCTATGAACACTGAAGCTTTCTTT
TRBJ2-3 | TRBV7-2 | - | - | CASSLTGEDTQYF | TGTGCCAGCAGCTTAACTGGGGAGGATACGCAGTATTTT
TRBJ2-2 | TRBV2 | TRBD1 | - | CASSEFGEGASGELFF | TGTGCCAGCAGTGAATTCGGCGAGGGGGCCTCCGGGGAGCTGTTTTTT
TRBJ2-5 | TRBV11-2 | - | - | CASSSISGRAKVETQYF | TGTGCCAGCAGCTCGATCTCTGGCAGGGCGAAAGTGGAGACCCAGTACTTC
TRBJ2-1 | TRBV6-2/TRBV6-3 | - | few | CASSYRGARSYNEQFF | TGTGCCAGCAGTTACAGAGGGGCGCGGTCCTACAATGAGCAGTTCTTC
TRBJ1-1 | TRBV12-3/TRBV12-4 | - | - | CAILGGLALNTEAFF | TGTGCCATCCTGGGGGGCTTGGCCCTGAACACTGAAGCTTTCTTT
TRBJ2-3 | TRBV6-2/TRBV6-3 | - | - | CASSSPLGPQTDTQYF | TGTGCCAGCAGTTCACCTTTAGGACCCCAGACAGATACGCAGTATTTT
TRBJ2-5 | TRBV2 | TRBD1 | - | CASTAPTGWETQYF | TGTGCCAGCACCGCCCCGACAGGGTGGGAGACCCAGTACTTC
TRBJ1-1 | TRBV5-1 | TRBD1 | few | CASSPGQGARGTEAFF | TGCGCCAGCAGCCCTGGACAGGGGGCGCGAGGCACTGAAGCTTTCTTT
TRBJ2-1 | TRBV10-3 | TRBD2 | - | CAISEFASGSSYNEQFF | TGTGCCATCAGTGAGTTTGCTAGCGGGAGCTCCTACAATGAGCAGTTCTTC
TRBJ2-5 | TRBV19 | - | once | CASSIAHQETQYF | TGTGCCAGTAGTATTGCACACCAAGAGACCCAGTACTTC
TRBJ2-7 | TRBV24-1 | - | once | CATSDLDGEQYF | TGTGCCACCAGTGATTTGGATGGGGAGCAGTACTTC
TRBJ2-6 | TRBV6-6 | - | - | CASRNHRGRTGANVLTF | TGTGCCAGTAGAAACCACCGTGGGCGGACTGGGGCCAACGTCCTGACTTTC
TRBJ2-7 | TRBV5-1 | - | - | CASSLIRGHEQYF | TGCGCCAGCAGCTTAATAAGGGGACACGAGCAGTACTTC
TRBJ1-1 | TRBV28 | - | - | CASSFPWGGTEAFF | TGTGCCAGCAGTTTCCCCTGGGGGGGCACTGAAGCTTTCTTT
TRBJ2-2 | TRBV12-3/TRBV12-4 | - | many | CASSFEGQNTGELFF | TGTGCCAGCAGTTTCGAGGGCCAGAACACCGGGGAGCTGTTTTTT
TRBJ2-2 | TRBV15 | TRBD2 | - | CASGLALGELFF | TGTGCCTCGGGACTAGCCCTCGGGGAGCTGTTTTTT
TRBJ2-5 | TRBV10-3 | TRBD2 | - | CAISEPQTSAETQYF | TGTGCCATCAGTGAACCGCAGACTAGCGCGGAGACCCAGTACTTC
TRBJ1-1 | TRBV12-3/TRBV12-4 | TRBD1 | many | CASSLGTGYTEAFF | TGTGCCAGCAGTTTAGGGACAGGATACACTGAAGCTTTCTTT
TRBJ1-1 | TRBV13 | - | - | CASSARPGQNTEAFF | TGTGCCAGCAGCGCGCGTCCAGGCCAAAACACTGAAGCTTTCTTT
TRBJ2-7 | TRBV12-3/TRBV12-4 | - | few | CASSLGEGSYEQYF | TGTGCCAGCAGTTTAGGTGAGGGTTCCTACGAGCAGTACTTC
TRBJ1-4 | TRBV2 | - | few | CATKEEGTNEKLFF | TGTGCCACCAAAGAGGAGGGGACTAATGAAAAACTGTTTTTT
TRBJ2-3 | TRBV14 | TRBD2 | - | CASSRRGASDTQYF | TGTGCCAGCAGTCGGCGGGGGGCATCAGATACGCAGTATTTT
TRBJ1-1 | TRBV4-1 | - | - | CASSQVGTFGNTEAFF | TGCGCCAGCAGCCAAGTTGGGACATTTGGGAACACTGAAGCTTTCTTT
TRBJ2-5 | TRBV25-1 | TRBD2 | - | CASRSAGGPQETQYF | TGTGCCAGCAGGTCAGCGGGAGGGCCTCAAGAGACCCAGTACTTC
TRBJ2-5 | TRBV5-1 | TRBD1 | few | CASSLAGPGGIETQYF | TGCGCCAGCAGCTTGGCCGGGCCAGGGGGCATAGAGACCCAGTACTTC
TRBJ2-7 | TRBV7-9 | TRBD1 | - | CASSLAAITQGALGEQYF | TGTGCCAGCAGCTTAGCCGCGATAACACAGGGGGCCCTGGGGGAGCAGTACTTC
TRBJ2-3 | TRBV7-9 | - | few | CASSSGPQQYF | TGTGCCAGCAGCTCAGGACCACAGCAGTATTTT
TRBJ1-2 | TRBV4-2 | - | - | CASRWGGDLDYGYTF | TGTGCCAGCAGGTGGGGGGGTGACCTCGACTATGGCTACACCTTC
TRBJ2-3 | TRBV7-3 | TRBD1 | - | CASSLTGGFDTQYF | TGTGCCAGCAGCTTAACAGGGGGCTTCGATACGCAGTATTTT
TRBJ2-5 | TRBV20-1 | - | - | CSASYETQYF | TGCAGTGCTAGCTATGAGACCCAGTACTTC
TRBJ2-1 | TRBV6-5 | - | - | CASSRTSERISYNEQFF | TGTGCCAGCAGCCGAACCTCTGAGCGCATCTCCTACAATGAGCAGTTCTTC
TRBJ2-3 | TRBV3-1 | TRBD1 | few | CASSQVLSHRGNTQYF | TGTGCCAGCAGCCAAGTTCTAAGTCACAGGGGGAATACGCAGTATTTT
TRBJ1-2 | TRBV24-1 | TRBD1 | once | CATSDPGQANYGYTF | TGTGCCACCAGTGATCCCGGACAGGCTAACTATGGCTACACCTTC
TRBJ1-2 | TRBV10-3 | - | few | CAISGAGSRVGYGYTF | TGTGCCATCAGTGGCGCCGGGAGCCGGGTCGGCTATGGCTACACCTTC
TRBJ2-7 | TRBV4-2 | TRBD1 | - | CASSRYYTGTGFHEQYF | TGTGCCAGCAGCCGATATTATACCGGGACAGGGTTCCACGAGCAGTACTTC
TRBJ2-1 | TRBV28 | - | - | CASSFSARGEQFF | TGTGCCAGCAGTTTTAGTGCTCGGGGTGAGCAGTTCTTC
TRBJ2-5 | TRBV20-1 | - | few | CSAQTRETQYF | TGCAGTGCCCAGACCCGTGAGACCCAGTACTTC
TRBJ2-7 | TRBV4-1 | - | - | CASSQDQGLLYEQYF | TGCGCCAGCAGCCAAGACCAGGGACTTCTCTACGAGCAGTACTTC
TRBJ2-7 | TRBV7-2 | - | - | CASSLIGATYEQYF | TGTGCCAGCAGCTTGATAGGGGCGACCTACGAGCAGTACTTC
TRBJ2-5 | TRBV5-1 | - | many | CASSLRGQETQYF | TGCGCCAGCAGCTTGAGGGGGCAAGAGACCCAGTACTTC
TRBJ2-2 | TRBV5-1 | - | few | CASSPERGGILGELFF | TGCGCCAGCAGCCCCGAGAGGGGGGGGATCCTCGGGGAGCTGTTTTTT
TRBJ2-5 | TRBV12-3/TRBV12-4 | TRBD1 | - | CASSPDRVRETQYF | TGTGCCAGCAGTCCTGACAGGGTTCGTGAGACCCAGTACTTC